These 8 T cell receptor beta chains share one sample of origin, sequenced in a study of T cell changes during pregnancy in multiple sclerosis. Assay used: immunoSEQ multiplex PCR; TCRdb lists only in-frame clones, some missing. The profile covers tens of thousands of clones, with 91% appearing a single time and approximately 0.7% taken by the ten largest. The sequences come from CD4+ T cells from peripheral blood mononuclear cells, collected before pregnancy. These receptors were obtained from a female donor with multiple sclerosis, enrolled in a pregnancy study.

This chain joins TRBV6-5 and TRBJ2-3; D might be TRBD2 (6 bases). V was trimmed by 6 bases and J by 6 bases, leaving 10 bases between them. The CDR3 loop spans 12 amino acids. Germline V gene sequence: CDR1 MNHEY, CDR2 SVGAGI. CDR3 in amino acids: CASRSGGDTQYF. The DNA for the CDR3 is TGTGCCAGCAGGTCTGGGGGGGATACGCAGTATTTT.

This chain connects TRBV18 to TRBJ1-1; D unclear. There are 12 residues in the CDR3. V dropped 3 bases and J dropped 3 bases, with 5 bases sitting between them. The germline CDR1 and CDR2 sequences are KGHSH and LQKENI. The CDR3 spells CASSPEDTEAFF. DNA of the CDR3: TGTGCCAGCTCACCTGAGGACACTGAAGCTTTCTTT.

J is TRBJ1-2 and V is TRBV18, with 7 bases matching TRBD1. Germline V CDR1 and CDR2: KGHSH, LQKENI. The CDR3 has 15 residues. Trimming took 0 bases from V and 0 from J; bases not matched to a gene: 1. CDR3 coding DNA: TGTGCCAGCTCACCACCGGGACAGCCTAACTATGGCTACACCTTC. It encodes CASSPPGQPNYGYTF.

The rearrangement joins TRBV10-3 to TRBJ1-2; the match to TRBD1 covers 7 bases. After removal of 6 bases from V and 6 bases from J, the junction contained 7 bases not matched to a gene. CDR1 is ENHRY, CDR2 SYGVKD, per germline. The CDR3 has 13 amino acids. The chain's CDR3 is CAIRVGQSDGYTF. The CDR3 nucleotides are TGTGCCATCAGGGTGGGACAGTCCGATGGCTACACCTTC.

The chain joins TRBV7-3 to TRBJ2-2; 11 bases fit TRBD1. The J segment lost 6 bases and the V segment lost 5 bases, leaving 5 bases of the junction unmatched. The CDR3 loop spans 15 amino acids. Germline loops: CDR1 SGHTA, CDR2 FQGTGA. CDR3 nucleotides: TGTGCCAGCAGCCGGGACAGGGGGTTGGCCGGGGAGCTGTTTTTT. Translation gives CASSRDRGLAGELFF.

This clone was found once. The chain combines TRBV9 with TRBJ2-1; 10 bases fit TRBD1. Germline lookup yields CDR1 SGDLS and CDR2 YYNGEE. With 4 bases clipped from V and 6 bases from J, the junction kept 7 bases outside the gene matches. The CDR3 contains 15 residues. CDR3 coding DNA: TGTGCCAGCAGCCCCCGGACAGGGGGGACCAATGAGCAGTTCTTC. This encodes CASSPRTGGTNEQFF. The full variable domain, its missing parts supplied by reference TRBV9 and TRBJ2-1, is DSGVTQTPKHLITATGQRVTLRCSPRSGDLSVYWYQQSLDQGLQFLIQYYNGEERAKGNILERFSAQQFPDLHSELNLSSLELGDSALYFCASSPRTGGTNEQFFGPGTRLTVL.

The chain recombines TRBV7-6 with TRBJ1-4; TRBD1 matches 7 bases. V lost 5 bases to trimming and J lost 8 bases; unmatched junction nucleotides: 17. Germline V CDR1 and CDR2: SGHVS, FNYEAQ. The CDR3 sequence is 17 residues long. In DNA, the CDR3 is TGTGCCAGCAGCCTCCCTCAGACAGGGTATGAGCAAGAAAAACTGTTTTTT. Residues: CASSLPQTGYEQEKLFF.

This chain uses TRBV7-9 with TRBJ2-3; TRBD2 agrees at 15 bases. J lost 0 bases, V lost 5 bases, and 9 bases had no gene match. Germline CDR1 reads SEHNR; CDR2 reads FQNEAQ (reference sequence). The CDR3 totals 19 residues. The CDR3 nucleotides read TGTGCCAGCAGCGGGACTAGCGGGGGGTTTCCTACTAGCACAGATACGCAGTATTTT. Translation: CASSGTSGGFPTSTDTQYF.